This T cell receptor beta chain comes out of a study of blood T cell repertoires in COVID-19. Study details: Both acute and convalescent COVID-19 samples were obtained from the United States, Italy and Spain. PBMCs, B-cell-depleted T cells, or T cells provided the cDNA or gDNA that made up the material.

Germline V gene sequence: CDR1 SGHNT, CDR2 YYREEE (reference sequence). The CDR3 covers 15 residues. Trimming took 5 bases from V and 0 from J; bases not matched to a gene: 7. This clone was detected ten times or more. Study processing details: Amplification from reference gene primers served as the basis for estimated nucleated cell counts. The table came from immunoSEQ multiplex PCR; TCRdb's copy has only in-frame clones and leaves some out. V, J and clone size reflect that table, while D and trimming were determined from the DNA. Of 29,000 or so clones listed, approximately 71% were seen once; the top ten hold about 17%.

This chain joins TRBV5-4 and TRBJ1-1; 7 bases align to TRBD1. The receptor comes from a human donor in a cohort sampled during active COVID-19. The source material was peripheral blood. CDR3 in DNA: TGTGCCAGCAGTAAAGGACAGGTGATGAACACTGAAGCTTTCTTT. This encodes CASSKGQVMNTEAFF.